These 31 T cell receptor beta chains were all obtained from the same sample, sequenced in a study of T cell responses to AZD1222 COVID-19 vaccine. Clones were read by immunoSEQ multiplex PCR, and TCRdb kept only the in-frame ones, dropping some. The repertoire holds some 190,000 clones, with 92% as singletons. Sequences were derived from peripheral blood, sampled 28 days after the second AZD1222 dose. The source is an adult who received the AZD1222 COVID-19 vaccine.

This chain joins TRBV4-2 and TRBJ1-5; TRBD1 matches at 7 bases. The V and J ends lost 6 bases and 2 bases, in that order; junction bases with no gene match: 4. The CDR3 has 14 amino acids. CDR1 is LGHNA and CDR2 is YNFKEQ in the germline V gene. CDR3 bases: TGTGCCAGCAGTGGTGACAGGGGCAATCAGCCCCAGCATTTT. Its translation is CASSGDRGNQPQHF.

The CDR3: CASSSDSYSPLHF. In DNA, the CDR3 is TGTGCCAGCAGCTCGGACTCCTATTCACCCCTCCACTTT. This chain joins TRBV5-4 and TRBJ1-6; D is ambiguous. V gave up 3 bases and J gave up 8 bases, with 9 bases separating them. Germline assignment: CDR1 SGHNT and CDR2 YYREEE (reference sequence). The CDR3 spans 13 residues.

The chain has TRBV5-1 and TRBJ1-1; 7 bases are a match to TRBD1. Germline CDR1 SGHRS, CDR2 YFSETQ. The CDR3 has 18 residues. With V trimmed by 5 bases and J by 3 bases, 19 bases remained unmatched. The CDR3, as DNA: TGCGCCAGCAGTGCTAGACAGGGCAGTGTTTCGAGGGACACTGAAGCTTTCTTT. Translated: CASSARQGSVSRDTEAFF.

The chain couples TRBV7-9 to TRBJ1-4; D is uncertain. The germline V and J ends were trimmed by 7 bases and 2 bases, with 20 bases remaining between them. The CDR3 has 17 residues. Per germline, CDR1 SEHNR and CDR2 FQNEAQ (reference sequence). The CDR3 region is CASTPVEGRGTNEKLFF. The CDR3 nucleotides are TGTGCCAGCACCCCGGTAGAAGGGCGTGGGACTAATGAAAAACTGTTTTTT.

The chain combines TRBV4-1 with TRBJ2-7; 12 bases align to TRBD1. This CDR3 is built from 18 residues. Trimming cost V 4 bases and J 2 bases; bases outside gene matches: 12. Germline CDR1 MGHRA, CDR2 YSYEKL. The CDR3 DNA reads as TGCGCCAGCAGCCCGCTACCGGGACAGGGGGCGGTCCCCTACGAGCAGTACTTC. It translates to CASSPLPGQGAVPYEQYF.

The chain couples TRBV5-1 to TRBJ1-1; TRBD1 matches at 7 bases. Germline CDR1 and CDR2: SGHRS and YFSETQ. The CDR3 covers 14 residues. With 3 bases clipped from V and 1 base from J, the junction kept 3 bases outside the gene matches. CDR3 loop: CASSSGTENTEAFF. DNA for the CDR3: TGCGCCAGCAGCTCCGGGACAGAGAACACTGAAGCTTTCTTT. Full variable domain (remainder filled in from reference TRBV5-1 and TRBJ1-1): KAGVTQTPRYLIKTRGQQVTLSCSPISGHRSVSWYQQTPGQGLQFLFEYFSETQRNKGNFPGRFSGRQFSNSRSEMNVSTLELGDSALYLCASSSGTENTEAFFGQGTRLTVV.

The chain couples TRBV4-2 to TRBJ2-5; D is unresolved. Trimming took 0 bases from V and 4 from J, leaving 12 bases between them. The CDR3 totals 15 residues. Germline CDR1 and CDR2: LGHNA and YNFKEQ. CDR3: CASSQDAVVIETQYF. CDR3 bases: TGTGCCAGCAGCCAAGATGCGGTAGTCATAGAGACCCAGTACTTC.

This chain links TRBV28 with TRBJ1-2, with D perhaps TRBD1 (5 bases). The CDR3 runs 15 residues. V lost 4 bases and J 4 bases, leaving 16 bases between the germline ends. CDR1 is MDHEN and CDR2 is SYDVKM in the germline V gene. CDR3 amino acids: CASSWGTLTAYGYTF. CDR3 sequence (DNA): TGTGCCAGCAGTTGGGGCACCCTTACAGCCTATGGCTACACCTTC.

The V and J genes are TRBV15 and TRBJ1-1; D unclear. The V gene lost 3 bases and the J gene lost 5 bases, with 7 bases spanning the gap. Germline CDR1 reads LNHNV; CDR2 reads YYDKDF (reference sequence). This CDR3 spans 12 amino acids. The CDR3 nucleotides read TGTGCCACCAGCAGGGATGGGACTGAAGCTTTCTTT. It codes for CATSRDGTEAFF.

The chain combines TRBV3-1 (or the pseudogene TRBV3-2) with TRBJ1-3; TRBD1 might be the D (6 bases). Germline CDR1 reads LGHDT; CDR2 reads YNNKEL (reference sequence). The germline V and J ends were trimmed by 6 bases and 2 bases, with 11 bases remaining between them. There are 14 residues in the CDR3. CDR3 protein: CASRAGTTGNTIYF. As DNA, the CDR3 is TGTGCCAGCAGGGCCGGGACAACTGGAAACACCATATATTTT.

This chain links TRBV5-1 with TRBJ2-2; 8 nucleotides align to TRBD1. Trimming took 4 bases from V and 4 from J; bases not matched to a gene: 9. The CDR3 contains 16 residues. Germline V gives CDR1 SGHRS, CDR2 YFSETQ. In DNA, the CDR3 is TGCGCCAGCAGCCCTACTATGGACAGGGCCACCGGGGAGCTGTTTTTT. This encodes CASSPTMDRATGELFF.

The chain is built from TRBV6-5 and TRBJ1-2, with unresolved D. CDR1 and CDR2 from the germline V gene are MNHEY and SVGAGI. V dropped 0 bases and J dropped 5 bases, with 7 bases sitting between them. The CDR3 runs 13 residues. CDR3 region: CASSYSLQYGYTF. The DNA of the CDR3 is TGTGCCAGCAGTTACTCTCTCCAGTATGGCTACACCTTC.

The genes are TRBV4-2 and TRBJ2-2; unclear D gene. The V and J ends lost 1 base and 1 base respectively, with 10 bases between them. This CDR3 spans 16 amino acids. Germline CDR1 LGHNA, CDR2 YNFKEQ. Here the CDR3 DNA reads TGTGCCAGCAGCCAAGTTCTACAGAGGAACACCGGGGAGCTGTTTTTT. The encoded protein is CASSQVLQRNTGELFF.

The V call is TRBV9, the J call TRBJ1-6, with TRBD1 matching over 7 bases. CDR1 is SGDLS, CDR2 YYNGEE, per germline. The V and J ends lost 0 bases and 7 bases, in that order; junction bases with no gene match: 10. This CDR3 has 17 residues. In nucleotides, the CDR3 is TGTGCCAGCAGCGTAGCTACTAGGCAGGGGGGAAATTCACCCCTCCACTTT. It encodes CASSVATRQGGNSPLHF.

V usage is TRBV4-1 and J usage is TRBJ2-3; the D is unclear. Germline-derived CDR1 and CDR2 are MGHRA and YSYEKL. With 3 bases removed from V and 3 bases from J, the gap between germline ends came to 13 bases. This CDR3 contains 15 residues. The DNA for the CDR3 is TGCGCCAGCAGCCAGTCCCGGGTAAGGACAGATACGCAGTATTTT. Translated, it gives CASSQSRVRTDTQYF.

J is TRBJ1-5 and V is TRBV7-2; D call uncertain. Trimming took off 2 bases at V and 5 bases at J, with 4 bases between the two ends. Looked up from germline, CDR1 is SGHTA and CDR2 is FQGNSA. The CDR3 is 12 amino acids. The CDR3 nucleotides read TGTGCCAGCAGCTTACGGGATCAGCCCCAGCATTTT. Protein product: CASSLRDQPQHF.

The chain uses TRBV7-2 and TRBJ1-4; D remains ambiguous. The germline V and J ends were trimmed by 3 bases and 0 bases, with 11 bases remaining between them. CDR1 and CDR2 (germline): SGHTA, FQGNSA. The CDR3 has 16 residues. CDR3 amino acids: CASSLRGLATNEKLFF. DNA of the CDR3: TGTGCCAGCAGCTTGCGAGGTTTGGCAACTAATGAAAAACTGTTTTTT.

V usage is TRBV6-1 and J usage is TRBJ1-5, with D possibly matching TRBD1 (6 bases). CDR1 MNHNS and CDR2 SASEGT come from the germline V gene. V was pared by 0 bases and J by 6 bases, with 9 bases between. The CDR3 runs 14 residues. The CDR3 DNA reads TGTGCCAGCAGTGAAGCCCAGGGGCTTCAGCCCCAGCATTTT. Amino acids: CASSEAQGLQPQHF.

The chain has TRBV11-1 and TRBJ2-2, with D perhaps matching TRBD1 (6 bases). CDR3 length equals 15 residues. Germline assignment: CDR1 SGHAT and CDR2 FQDESV (reference sequence). V was shortened by 3 bases and J by 0 bases, with 8 bases between the two germline ends. The CDR3 bases are TGTGCCAGCAGCTTGGGACATTCGAACACCGGGGAGCTGTTTTTT. It encodes CASSLGHSNTGELFF.

Here the CDR3 reads CASSLEVRPAETQYF. The CDR3 bases are TGTGCCAGCAGCTTAGAGGTCAGGCCGGCGGAGACCCAGTACTTC. This chain uses TRBV7-2 with TRBJ2-5; no firm D call. Germline V lookup: CDR1 SGHTA, CDR2 FQGNSA. The CDR3 contains 15 residues. V was clipped by 1 base and J by 5 bases, with 14 bases between them.

Regarding this clone: Other DNA sequences in the same sample also yield this CDR3. The V and J genes are TRBV18 and TRBJ1-5, with D unresolved. CDR1 and CDR2 from the germline V gene are KGHSH and LQKENI. The length of the CDR3 is 13 residues. V was pared by 2 bases and J by 3 bases, with 5 bases between. The DNA for the CDR3 is TGTGCCAGCTCACCAGGAGACAATCAGCCCCAGCATTTT. It codes for CASSPGDNQPQHF.

The rearrangement links TRBV19 to TRBJ2-7; 10 bases fit TRBD1. The CDR3 covers 15 residues. Trimming took 3 bases from V and 4 from J; bases not matched to a gene: 6. CDR1 is LNHDA, CDR2 SQIVND, per germline (reference sequence). The CDR3 spells CASSIPGQGNYEQYF. CDR3 coding DNA: TGTGCCAGTAGTATCCCGGGACAGGGGAATTACGAGCAGTACTTC.

The V call is TRBV7-2, the J call TRBJ1-3; 7 bases line up with TRBD1. The junction had 13 bases not matched to a gene; V was cut back by 5 bases and J by 6 bases. Germline V gene lookup returns CDR1 SGHTA and CDR2 FQGNSA. The CDR3 has 16 residues. The CDR3 DNA reads as TGTGCCAGCAGCACGCCGACAGGGAATGGGGAAAACACCATATATTTT. Residues: CASSTPTGNGENTIYF.

The chain combines TRBV7-2 with TRBJ1-1; a weak D match, TRBD1 (6 bases). Germline V gives CDR1 SGHTA, CDR2 FQGNSA. Between the trimmed V and J ends, which lost 5 bases and 5 bases, there was a span of 18 bases. This CDR3 is 15 amino acids long. The CDR3, as DNA: TGTGCCAGCAGCGCAACAGGACAGTCAGGGACTGAAGCTTTCTTT. The encoded protein is CASSATGQSGTEAFF.

The chain employs TRBV6-5 and TRBJ2-7; TRBD1 aligns across 10 bases. CDR1 and CDR2 from the germline V gene are MNHEY and SVGAGI. Trimming removed 6 bases from V and 7 bases from J; junction bases left unmatched: 6. This CDR3 spans 13 amino acids. This chain's CDR3 is CASRGTGAGEQYF. Written as DNA, the CDR3 is TGTGCCAGCAGGGGGACAGGGGCTGGTGAGCAGTACTTC.

The rearrangement joins TRBV27 to TRBJ2-2; possible D gene TRBD1, 6 bases. The CDR3 sequence is 15 residues long. From germline, CDR1 is MNHEY and CDR2 SMNVEV (reference sequence). V dropped 6 bases and J dropped 0 bases, with 11 bases sitting between them. The CDR3 DNA reads TGTGCCAGCAGCTACACAGGGTCGAACACCGGGGAGCTGTTTTTT. Residues: CASSYTGSNTGELFF.

V gene TRBV24-1 combines with J gene TRBJ2-3; a weak D match, TRBD2 (6 bases). Germline-derived CDR1 and CDR2 are KGHDR and SFDVKD. The CDR3 covers 16 residues. Trimming left V 9 bases short and J 3 bases short, with 21 bases between. The CDR3 region has the DNA TGTGCCACCGGACCTGCTACTAGCCCGAATACAGATACGCAGTATTTT. Translating gives CATGPATSPNTDTQYF.

This chain connects TRBV5-1 to TRBJ1-6, with 7 positions matching TRBD1. There are 15 residues in the CDR3. The germline V gene encodes CDR1 SGHRS and CDR2 YFSETQ. J lost 5 bases, V lost 0 bases, and 2 bases had no gene match. This chain's CDR3 is CASSLDRGNNSPLHF. The CDR3, as DNA: TGCGCCAGCAGCTTGGACAGGGGAAATAATTCACCCCTCCACTTT.

The rearrangement joins TRBV27 to TRBJ1-2; D may be TRBD1 (6 bases). Per germline, CDR1 MNHEY and CDR2 SMNVEV (reference sequence). V lost 4 bases and J 2 bases, leaving 14 bases between the germline ends. The CDR3 extends over 15 amino acids. This CDR3 is CASSSVRGRNYGYTF. In DNA form, the CDR3 reads TGTGCCAGCAGTTCGGTTAGGGGGAGGAACTATGGCTACACCTTC.

The rearrangement links TRBV6-6 to TRBJ1-5, with D unresolved. There are 16 residues in the CDR3. Germline CDR1 MNHNY, CDR2 SVGAGI (reference sequence). Trimming pared 2 bases from V and 7 bases from J, leaving 18 bases between. Here the CDR3 reads CASSYPQTRAGQPQHF. The CDR3 DNA reads as TGTGCCAGCAGTTACCCGCAAACAAGGGCGGGGCAGCCCCAGCATTTT.

The chain uses TRBV7-3 and TRBJ2-3, with 9 bases identical to TRBD2. V shed 1 base, J shed 8 bases, and the junction held 13 bases outside the gene matches. Germline V gene sequence: CDR1 SGHTA, CDR2 FQGTGA. The CDR3 consists of 17 residues. This CDR3 is CASSLSSGGVGSGTQYF. In nucleotides, the CDR3 is TGTGCCAGCAGCTTAAGTAGCGGGGGCGTTGGGTCGGGTACGCAGTATTTT.